This T cell receptor (beta chain) was captured by sequencing in a study of beta chain features in type 1 diabetes. This clone has ten or more counts. No antigen is known for it. Sorting that relied on CD45RO/CCR7/CD25/CD127/CD95/CD27 yielded CD4+ naive, central memory, regulatory and stem cell-like memory cells. Expressed TCRB transcripts were sequenced because the isolated RNA had all been reverse transcribed beforehand. The average output of naive, central memory and regulatory T cell samples was around 3.5 million reads. Sequencing used immunoSEQ multiplex PCR; TCRdb keeps in-frame clones, though not all of them. The sample includes about 620,000 clones, roughly a sixth of them seen just once. V lost 3 bases, J lost 8 bases, and 5 bases stayed unmatched. The CDR3 runs 13 residues. Looked up from germline, CDR1 is MGHDK and CDR2 is SYGVNS. Study results and limitations: VDJ junctions sequenced from type 1 diabetes patients showed fewer insertions and more deletions.

V gene TRBV25-1 combines with J gene TRBJ1-2, with TRBD1 matching 8 bases. The sequence came from a man aged 18 to 30 in good health. The sample consisted of naive CD4+ T cells from blood. The DNA for the CDR3 is TGTGCCAGCAGTGATGGACAGGGTACGGGCTACACCTTC. Its protein product is CASSDGQGTGYTF.